The sample holds many counts of the clone carrying this T cell receptor (beta chain). Its antigen is not known. One entry per CDR3 protein, called by TCRdb with MiXCR from the PCR reads. The sample shows tens of thousands of distinct CDR3 sequences, about a fifth of them seen only once. This CDR3 is 11 amino acids long. The germline V gene has CDR1 SGHTA and CDR2 FQGTGA. Trimming at V came to 5 bases and at J to 15 bases, leaving 7 bases not matched to a gene. This sample is part of a study of molecular identifiers for immune sequencing clone quantification. For the study at large: Replicates partitioned RNA from roughly 21,000 or 96,000 naive CD8 cells into five parts, sequencing four. Overall study findings and caveats: Over 99% of effector molecules, yet under 1% of naive-cell molecules, were held by clones above 20 RNA copies. Spiked Jurkat TCR RNA equivalent to one cell was reportedly detectable in approximately 980,000 naive cells.

Naive CD8 T cell sorting was performed on the CD8+CD4-CCR7+CD45RA+ phenotype. Sample: naive CD8+ T cells from blood, with Jurkat cell RNA spiked in. Described subset: FACS-sorted CD8+CD4-CCR7+CD45RA+ naive T cells. The chain carries TRBV7-3 and TRBJ2-4; 7 bases agree with TRBD2. The TCR was taken from a human donor in good health. Some libraries in this study had Jurkat cell RNA spiked in. The chain's CDR3 is CASSDGLVMYF. DNA of the CDR3: TGTGCCAGCAGCGACGGACTAGTGATGTACTTC.